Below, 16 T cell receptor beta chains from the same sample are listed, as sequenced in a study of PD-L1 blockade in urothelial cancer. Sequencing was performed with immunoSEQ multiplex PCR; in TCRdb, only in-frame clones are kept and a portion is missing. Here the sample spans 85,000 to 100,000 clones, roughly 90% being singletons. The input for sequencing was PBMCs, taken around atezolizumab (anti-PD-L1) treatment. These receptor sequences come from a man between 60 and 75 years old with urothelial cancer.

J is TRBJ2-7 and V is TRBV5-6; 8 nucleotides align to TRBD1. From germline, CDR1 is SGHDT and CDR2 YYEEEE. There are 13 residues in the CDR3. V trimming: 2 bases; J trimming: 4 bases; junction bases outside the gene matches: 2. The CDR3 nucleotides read TGTGCCAGCAGCTTAGACAGGGGATACGAGCAGTACTTC. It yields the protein CASSLDRGYEQYF.

CDR3 region: CASTPSSGVTDTQYF. In DNA form, the CDR3 reads TGCGCCAGCACCCCTTCTAGCGGGGTGACAGATACGCAGTATTTT. The V gene is TRBV10-2, the J gene TRBJ2-3; TRBD2 aligns across 9 bases. There are 15 residues in the CDR3. Germline values: CDR1 WSHSY, CDR2 SAAADI. V lost 7 bases to trimming and J lost 3 bases; unmatched junction nucleotides: 8.

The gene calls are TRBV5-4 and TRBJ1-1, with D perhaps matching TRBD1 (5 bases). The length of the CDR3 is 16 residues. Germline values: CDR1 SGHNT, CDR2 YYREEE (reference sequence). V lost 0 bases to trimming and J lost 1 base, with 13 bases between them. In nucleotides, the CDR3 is TGTGCCAGCAGCTTGGCCAAGGGCAGGGCGAACACTGAAGCTTTCTTT. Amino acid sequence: CASSLAKGRANTEAFF.

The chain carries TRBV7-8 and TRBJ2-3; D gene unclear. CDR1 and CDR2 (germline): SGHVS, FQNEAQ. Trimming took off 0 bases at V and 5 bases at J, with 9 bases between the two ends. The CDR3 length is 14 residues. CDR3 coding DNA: TGTGCCAGCAGCTTAGCGCCTACCCGAGATACGCAGTATTTT. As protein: CASSLAPTRDTQYF.

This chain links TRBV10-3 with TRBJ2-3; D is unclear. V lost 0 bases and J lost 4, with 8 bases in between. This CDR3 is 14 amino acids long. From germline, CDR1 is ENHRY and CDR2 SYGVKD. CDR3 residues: CAISESKLADTQYF. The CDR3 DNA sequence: TGTGCCATCAGTGAGTCGAAACTGGCAGATACGCAGTATTTT.

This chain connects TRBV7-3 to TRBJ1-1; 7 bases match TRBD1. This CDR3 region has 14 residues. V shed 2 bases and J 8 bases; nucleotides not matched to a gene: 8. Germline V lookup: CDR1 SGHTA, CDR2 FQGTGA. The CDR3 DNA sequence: TGTGCCAGCAGCTTAGACCGGACAGGAGGGGAAGCTTTCTTT. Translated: CASSLDRTGGEAFF.

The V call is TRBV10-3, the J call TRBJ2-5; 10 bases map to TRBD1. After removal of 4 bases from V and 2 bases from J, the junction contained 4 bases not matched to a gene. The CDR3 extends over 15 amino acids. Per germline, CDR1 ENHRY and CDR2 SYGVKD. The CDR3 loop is CAISGRTGGQETQYF. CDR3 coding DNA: TGTGCCATCAGTGGCCGGACAGGGGGACAAGAGACCCAGTACTTC.

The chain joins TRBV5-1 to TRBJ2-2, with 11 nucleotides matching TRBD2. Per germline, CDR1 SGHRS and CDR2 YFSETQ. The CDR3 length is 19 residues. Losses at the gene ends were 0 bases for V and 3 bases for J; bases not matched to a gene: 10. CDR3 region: CASSLDPGLAVLDTGELFF. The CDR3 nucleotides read TGCGCCAGCAGCTTGGACCCGGGACTAGCGGTTTTGGACACCGGGGAGCTGTTTTTT.

In DNA form, the CDR3 reads TGCAGCGCCGTACGCGGGACAGGAGTAACCTACGAGCAGTACTTC. It yields the protein CSAVRGTGVTYEQYF. The chain carries TRBV29-1 and TRBJ2-5; 8 bases align to TRBD1. TRBJ2-7 explains the end of the DNA better; the J call may be wrong. The germline V gene encodes CDR1 SQVTM and CDR2 ANQGSEA. CDR3 length equals 15 residues.

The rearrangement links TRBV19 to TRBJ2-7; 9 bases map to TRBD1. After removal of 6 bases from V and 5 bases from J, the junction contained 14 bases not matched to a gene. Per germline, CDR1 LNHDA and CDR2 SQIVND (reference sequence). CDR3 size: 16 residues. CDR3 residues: CASSPPGTGSGHEQYF. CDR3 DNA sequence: TGTGCCAGTAGCCCCCCCGGGACAGGGTCGGGGCACGAGCAGTACTTC.

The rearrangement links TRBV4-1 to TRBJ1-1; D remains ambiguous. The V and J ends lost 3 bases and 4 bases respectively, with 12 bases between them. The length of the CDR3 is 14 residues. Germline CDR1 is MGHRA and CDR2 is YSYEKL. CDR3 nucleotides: TGCGCCAGCAGCCATCCAGCGGGCGGCACTGAAGCTTTCTTT. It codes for CASSHPAGGTEAFF.

CDR3 amino acids: CASSLMTGVHTDTQYF. The CDR3 region has the DNA TGTGCCAGCAGCCTGATGACAGGGGTCCACACAGATACGCAGTATTTT. V is TRBV11-2 and J is TRBJ2-3, with 8 bases fitting TRBD1. This CDR3 comprises 16 residues. CDR1 SGHAT and CDR2 FQNNGV come from the germline V gene. V trimming: 5 bases; J trimming: 2 bases; junction bases outside the gene matches: 9.

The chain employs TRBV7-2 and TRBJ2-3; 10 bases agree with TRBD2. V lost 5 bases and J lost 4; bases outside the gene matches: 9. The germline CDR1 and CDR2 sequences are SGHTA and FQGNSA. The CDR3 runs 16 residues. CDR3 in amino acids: CASSNRIAGGADTQYF. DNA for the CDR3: TGTGCCAGCAGCAACAGGATAGCGGGAGGAGCAGATACGCAGTATTTT.

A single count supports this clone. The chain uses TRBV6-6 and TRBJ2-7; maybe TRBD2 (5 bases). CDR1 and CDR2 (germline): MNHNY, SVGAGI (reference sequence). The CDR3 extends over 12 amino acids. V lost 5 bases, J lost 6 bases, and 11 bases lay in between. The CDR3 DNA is TGTGCCAGCAGTAACAGCGGAACCGAGCAGTACTTC. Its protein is CASSNSGTEQYF.

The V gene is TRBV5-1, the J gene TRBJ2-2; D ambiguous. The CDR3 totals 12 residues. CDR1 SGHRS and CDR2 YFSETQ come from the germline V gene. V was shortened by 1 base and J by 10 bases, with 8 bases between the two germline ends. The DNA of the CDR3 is TGCGCCAGCAGCTTGTCTCCCCTGGAGCTGTTTTTT. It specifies CASSLSPLELFF.

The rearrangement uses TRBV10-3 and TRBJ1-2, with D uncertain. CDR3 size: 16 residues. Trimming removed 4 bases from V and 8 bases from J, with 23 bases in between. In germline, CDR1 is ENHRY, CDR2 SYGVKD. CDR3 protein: CAISGGRQSDDSGYTF. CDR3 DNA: TGTGCCATCAGTGGTGGTAGGCAGTCCGACGACTCAGGCTACACCTTC.